The table lists the clone carrying this T cell receptor beta chain with many counts. Antigen unknown. Busulfan-fludarabine conditioning, marrow transplant, and cyclophosphamide on days +3 and +4 were administered. These data belong to a study of T cells after posttransplantation cyclophosphamide. Study-level findings and limits: TRB clonality was highly associated with recipient CMV seropositivity and reactivation. Tissue-infiltrating T cells from skin or gut overlapped little with blood T cells.

Data came from immunoSEQ multiplex PCR; TCRdb stores just in-frame clones and leaves some out. This repertoire holds 16,000 or so clones, and none appear only once. With 5 bases clipped from V and 10 bases from J, the junction kept 12 bases outside the gene matches. Germline assignment: CDR1 SEHNR and CDR2 FQNEAQ (reference sequence). The CDR3 runs 16 residues. The sequenced sample was PBMCs, obtained after allogeneic stem cell transplant with posttransplant cyclophosphamide. This chain uses TRBV7-9 with TRBJ1-6; 9 bases are shared with TRBD1. This TCR was recovered from a female patient aged 30 to 40 who received an allogeneic stem cell transplant from a related donor, was CMV-positive, and had no GVHD. Some T cells may arise from the graft donor. The CDR3 spells CASSRALGQGGSPLHF. The CDR3 bases are TGTGCCAGCAGCCGGGCCTTGGGACAGGGAGGCTCACCCCTCCACTTT. Complete variable domain (other parts from reference TRBV7-9 and TRBJ1-6): DTGVSQNPRHKITKRGQNVTFRCDPISEHNRLYWYRQTLGQGPEFLTYFQNEAQLEKSRLLSDRFSAERPKGSFSTLEIQRTEQGDSAMYLCASSRALGQGGSPLHFGNGTRLTVT.